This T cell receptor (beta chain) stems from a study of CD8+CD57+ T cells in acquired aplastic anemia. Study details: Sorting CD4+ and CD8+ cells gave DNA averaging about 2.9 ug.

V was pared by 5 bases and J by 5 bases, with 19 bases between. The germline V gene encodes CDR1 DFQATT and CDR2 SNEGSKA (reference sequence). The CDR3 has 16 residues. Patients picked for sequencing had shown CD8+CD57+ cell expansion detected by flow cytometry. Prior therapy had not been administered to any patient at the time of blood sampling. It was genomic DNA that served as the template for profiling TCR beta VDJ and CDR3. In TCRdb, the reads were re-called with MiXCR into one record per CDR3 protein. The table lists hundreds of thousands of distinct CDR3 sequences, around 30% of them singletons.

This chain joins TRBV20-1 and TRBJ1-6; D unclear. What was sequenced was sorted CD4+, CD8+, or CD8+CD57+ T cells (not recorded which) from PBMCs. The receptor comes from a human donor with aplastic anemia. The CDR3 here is CSAGGFLGRNNSPLHF. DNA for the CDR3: TGCAGTGCTGGTGGGTTTCTGGGCAGGAATAATTCACCCCTCCACTTT.